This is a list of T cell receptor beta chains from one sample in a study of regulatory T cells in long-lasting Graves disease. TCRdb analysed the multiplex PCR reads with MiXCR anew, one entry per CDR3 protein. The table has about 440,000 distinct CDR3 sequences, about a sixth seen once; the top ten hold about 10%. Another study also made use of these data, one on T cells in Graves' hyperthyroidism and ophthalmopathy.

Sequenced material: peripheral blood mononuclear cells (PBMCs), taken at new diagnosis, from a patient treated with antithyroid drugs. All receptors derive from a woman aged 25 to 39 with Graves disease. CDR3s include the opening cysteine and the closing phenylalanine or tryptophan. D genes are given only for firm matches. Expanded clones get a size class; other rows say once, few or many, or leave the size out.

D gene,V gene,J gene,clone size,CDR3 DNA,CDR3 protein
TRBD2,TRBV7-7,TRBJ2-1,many,TGTGCTAGCAGCTTAGGGGAGTTAGCGGGAGATGAGCAGTTCTTC,CASSLGELAGDEQFF
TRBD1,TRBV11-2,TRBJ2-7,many,TGTGCCAGCAGCTTGGGACAGCTCTACGAGCAGTACTTC,CASSLGQLYEQYF
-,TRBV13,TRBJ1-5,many,TGTGCCAGCAGCTTAAGGGGTTCCGGGGGTCAGCCCCAGCATTTT,CASSLRGSGGQPQHF
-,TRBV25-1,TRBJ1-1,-,TGTGCCATCTTTCGACCCGAGATGAACACTGAAGCTTTCTTT,CAIFRPEMNTEAFF
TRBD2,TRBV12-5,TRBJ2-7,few,TGTGCTAGTGGACTAAAGCGGGAGGGCGGCAGGCACTTC,CASGLKREGGRHF
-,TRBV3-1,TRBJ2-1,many,TGTGCCAGCAGCCGGCGCGAGAATGAGCAGTTCTTC,CASSRRENEQFF
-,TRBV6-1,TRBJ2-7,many,TGTGCCAGCATAAGTCAGAAATCCTACGAGCAGTACTTC,CASISQKSYEQYF
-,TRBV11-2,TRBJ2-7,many,TGTGCCAGCAGCCCGGGAGACCTCTACGAGCAGTACTTC,CASSPGDLYEQYF
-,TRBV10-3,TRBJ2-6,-,TGTGCCATCAGTGAGTCACAGGGTCCTGGGGCCAACGTCCTGACTTTC,CAISESQGPGANVLTF
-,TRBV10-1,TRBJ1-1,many,TGCGCCAGCAGTGAGTCAAGGTCCGGCGGAGGAGTCACTGAAGCTTTCTTT,CASSESRSGGGVTEAFF
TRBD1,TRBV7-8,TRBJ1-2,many,TGTGCCAGCAGCTTAGCACGGACAGGGGCGGCAGGCTACACCTTC,CASSLARTGAAGYTF
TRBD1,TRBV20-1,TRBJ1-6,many,TGCAGTGCTAGAGATCAGGAGGGACAGTATAATTCACCCCTCCACTTT,CSARDQEGQYNSPLHF
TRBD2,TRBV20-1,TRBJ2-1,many,TGCAGTGCTAGAGTCGTGGCTAGCGGAGCCTACAATGAGCAGTTCTTC,CSARVVASGAYNEQFF
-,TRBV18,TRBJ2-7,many,TGTGCCAGCTCACCCGCCAGGGCCTACGAGCAGTACTTC,CASSPARAYEQYF
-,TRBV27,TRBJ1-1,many,TGTGCCAGCAGTTTATCGACAATACAGGGTGGGGTGAACACTGAAGCTTTCTTT,CASSLSTIQGGVNTEAFF
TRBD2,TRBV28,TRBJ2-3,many,TGTGCCAGTATAGCGGGGACATACACAGATACGCAGTATTTT,CASIAGTYTDTQYF
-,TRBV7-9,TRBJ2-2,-,TGTGCCAGCAGCGAAAATAGCGAGGCCGGGGAGCTGTTTTTT,CASSENSEAGELFF
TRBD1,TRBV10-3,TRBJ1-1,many,TGTGCCATCGGCCACTCCGCGGACAGGGGCGCAGGGAGCACTGAAGCTTTCTTT,CAIGHSADRGAGSTEAFF
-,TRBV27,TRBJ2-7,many,TGTGCCAGCAGCAAAGACGCGACTCCGTTTAGCGCCTACGAGCAGTACTTC,CASSKDATPFSAYEQYF
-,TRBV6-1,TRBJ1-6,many,TGTGCCAGCAGTGAGGATCAGTATTCACCCCTCCACTTT,CASSEDQYSPLHF
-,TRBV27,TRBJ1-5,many,TGTGCCAGCGGCAGGGGTTTGGCCCAGCATTTT,CASGRGLAQHF
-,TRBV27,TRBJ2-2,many,TGTGCCAGCAGTTTATTTTTGACCGGGGAGCTGTTTTTT,CASSLFLTGELFF
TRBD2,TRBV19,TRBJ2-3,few,TGTGCCAGTAGTTTCCCGAGACTAGCGGGAGAAGGAGATACGCAGTATTTT,CASSFPRLAGEGDTQYF
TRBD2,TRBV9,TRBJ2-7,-,TGTGCCAGCAGCCCCCCCGGGAGGGGCGAGCAGTACTTC,CASSPPGRGEQYF
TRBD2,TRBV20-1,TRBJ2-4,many,TGCAGTGCTAGTAGATTAACTGGGAGGGCCCCCAAAAACATTCAGTACTTC,CSASRLTGRAPKNIQYF
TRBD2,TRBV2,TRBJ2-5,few,TGTGCCAGCTGGGGGGGGGGAAAAAAAACCCAAGGACGCCAAGAGACCCAGTACTTC,CASWGGGKKTQGRQETQYF